The 23 T cell receptor beta chains given below trace back to one sample, sequenced in a study of blood T cell repertoires in COVID-19. Libraries were prepared by immunoSEQ multiplex PCR; TCRdb keeps only in-frame clonotypes and omits some of them. The table has over 200,000 clones, about 89% seen once; the top ten hold about 10%. The sample consisted of peripheral blood. All receptors come from a man between 40 and 49 years old who had recovered from COVID-19.

In DNA, the CDR3 is TGTGCCAGCAGCTTTGGCAGCGGGGGAACAGATACGCAGTATTTT. Amino acid sequence: CASSFGSGGTDTQYF. The V call is TRBV7-2, the J call TRBJ2-3; 8 bases map to TRBD2. V was pared by 3 bases and J by 3 bases, with 5 bases of the junction left unmatched. The CDR3 sequence is 15 residues long. The V gene's germline CDR1 is SGHTA and CDR2 FQGNSA. Together with reference TRBV7-2 and TRBJ2-3, the CDR3 gives the full variable domain: GAGVSQSPSNKVTEKGKDVELRCDPISGHTALYWYRQSLGQGLEFLIYFQGNSAPDKSGLPSDRFSAERTGGSVSTLTIQRTQQEDSAVYLCASSFGSGGTDTQYFGPGTRLTVL.

CDR3 in DNA: TGTGCCAGCAGGGGACACCGGACTAGCTACAATGAGCAGTTCTTC. It yields the protein CASRGHRTSYNEQFF. The V call is TRBV6-5, the J call TRBJ2-1; D might be TRBD2 (7 bases). CDR1 and CDR2 from the germline V gene are MNHEY and SVGAGI. Trimming cost V 6 bases and J 3 bases, with 15 bases left between them. The CDR3 is made up of 15 amino acids.

The V gene is TRBV7-3, the J gene TRBJ2-3, with 12 bases lining up with TRBD2. This CDR3 has 17 amino acids. Germline CDR1 SGHTA, CDR2 FQGTGA. Losses at the gene ends were 0 bases for V and 5 bases for J; bases not matched to a gene: 6. CDR3 region: CASSLTGTSGLVDTQYF. The CDR3 DNA reads as TGTGCCAGCAGCTTAACAGGGACTAGCGGGCTCGTAGATACGCAGTATTTT.

The chain has TRBV7-2 and TRBJ2-5; D is perhaps TRBD2 (6 bases). Germline values: CDR1 SGHTA, CDR2 FQGNSA. The CDR3 is 13 residues long. The V end was cut by 3 bases, the J end by 5 bases, with 10 bases between. Here the CDR3 reads CASSFASAETQYF. The CDR3 nucleotides read TGTGCCAGCAGCTTCGCTAGCGCCGAGACCCAGTACTTC.

CDR3 coding DNA: TGTGCCAGCAGTCCGTCCGGGACAGTTGGCTACACCTTC. It yields the protein CASSPSGTVGYTF. This rearrangement joins TRBV7-9 to TRBJ1-2, with 7 positions matching TRBD1. This CDR3 has 13 residues. With V trimmed by 6 bases and J by 7 bases, 8 bases remained unmatched. The germline CDR1 and CDR2 sequences are SEHNR and FQNEAQ (reference sequence).

This chain connects TRBV5-4 to TRBJ2-2; D is possibly TRBD2 (5 bases). CDR1 SGHNT and CDR2 YYREEE come from the germline V gene (reference sequence). This CDR3 is 16 amino acids long. Deletions cut 4 bases from V and 2 bases from J, with 15 bases between. CDR3 nucleotides: TGTGCCAGCAGCCGCTCGGGGATAAAAAACACCGGGGAGCTGTTTTTT. Translating gives CASSRSGIKNTGELFF.

The chain links TRBV6-5 to TRBJ2-1, with 7 nucleotides matching TRBD2. The ends lost 10 bases at V and 0 bases at J; junction bases unmatched: 6. There are 14 residues in the CDR3. The germline V gene has CDR1 MNHEY and CDR2 SVGAGI. The CDR3 bases are TGTGCCACAAAGGGAGGGTCCTCCTACAATGAGCAGTTCTTC. Translated: CATKGGSSYNEQFF.

The chain recombines TRBV2 with TRBJ2-5; 10 positions agree with TRBD2. V gave up 2 bases and J gave up 4 bases; unmatched junction bases: 7. Germline V gene data show CDR1 as SNHLY and CDR2 as FYNNEI. This CDR3 is built from 16 residues. The CDR3 DNA follows: TGTGCCAGCAGTGAACTAGCGGGAGACGGTCGAGAGACCCAGTACTTC. It codes for CASSELAGDGRETQYF. The variable domain in full, with the rest retrieved from reference TRBV2 and TRBJ2-5, is EPEVTQTPSHQVTQMGQEVILRCVPISNHLYFYWYRQILGQKVEFLVSFYNNEISEKSEIFDDQFSVERPDGSNFTLKIRSTKLEDSAMYFCASSELAGDGRETQYFGPGTRLLVL.

The chain links TRBV10-3 to TRBJ1-2, with D tentatively TRBD1 (6 bases). The CDR3 contains 15 residues. The ends were cut back, 3 bases at V and 4 bases at J, with 15 bases in the middle. The V gene's germline CDR1 is ENHRY and CDR2 SYGVKD. CDR3 bases: TGTGCCATCAGTGAACTGGGGGCAAGTGTCTATGGCTACACCTTC. Protein: CAISELGASVYGYTF.

The CDR3 spells CASTPGGWGTGELFF. The DNA for the CDR3 is TGTGCCAGCACCCCCGGAGGGTGGGGCACCGGGGAGCTGTTTTTT. This chain connects TRBV6-2 or TRBV6-3 to TRBJ2-2; TRBD2 might be the D (6 bases). With 7 bases removed from V and 4 bases from J, the gap between germline ends came to 16 bases. This CDR3 has 15 amino acids. The germline V gene has CDR1 MNHEY and CDR2 SVGEGT.

J is TRBJ2-3 and V is TRBV5-4; possible D gene TRBD1, 6 bases. There are 15 residues in the CDR3. V was cut by 1 base and J by 4 bases, with 13 bases left in between. From germline, CDR1 is SGHNT and CDR2 YYREEE (reference sequence). The chain's CDR3 is CASSLWSRGSDTQYF. The CDR3 nucleotides read TGTGCCAGCAGCTTGTGGTCCAGGGGATCAGATACGCAGTATTTT.

The chain carries TRBV6-2 or TRBV6-3 and TRBJ1-1; D perhaps matches TRBD1 (5 bases). The CDR3 has 14 residues. With 0 bases removed from V and 4 bases from J, the gap between germline ends came to 9 bases. CDR1 and CDR2 (germline): MNHEY, SVGEGT. CDR3 coding DNA: TGTGCCAGCAGTTACTCGCGGGGGTCCACTGAAGCTTTCTTT. Translated: CASSYSRGSTEAFF.

V and J are TRBV18 and TRBJ2-3; 9 bases match TRBD1. V lost 6 bases, J lost 3 bases, and 7 bases stayed unmatched. The CDR3 runs 15 residues. Germline CDR1 reads KGHSH; CDR2 reads LQKENI. This CDR3 is CASSQDRGRTDTQYF. CDR3 sequence (DNA): TGTGCCAGCTCGCAGGACAGGGGAAGGACAGATACGCAGTATTTT.

The chain has TRBV7-8 and TRBJ2-1, with 12 positions matching TRBD2. Trimming at V came to 1 base and at J to 8 bases, leaving 9 bases not matched to a gene. Germline assignment: CDR1 SGHVS and CDR2 FQNEAQ. The CDR3 has 17 residues. The CDR3 sequence: CASSLGLLAGGFDEQFF. The CDR3 DNA sequence: TGTGCCAGCAGCTTAGGGCTACTAGCGGGAGGTTTTGATGAGCAGTTCTTC. Complete variable domain (other parts from reference TRBV7-8 and TRBJ2-1): GAGVSQSPRYKVAKRGQDVALRCDPISGHVSLFWYQQALGQGPEFLTYFQNEAQLDKSGLPSDRFFAERPEGSVSTLKIQRTQQEDSAVYLCASSLGLLAGGFDEQFFGPGTRLTVL.

The CDR3 sequence: CASMPRGTGTYEQYF. As DNA, the CDR3 is TGTGCCAGCATGCCTCGCGGGACAGGGACCTACGAGCAGTACTTC. The chain has TRBV7-9 and TRBJ2-7; 9 nucleotides match TRBD1. Trimming removed 7 bases from V and 2 bases from J; junction bases left unmatched: 9. Germline V gene sequence: CDR1 SEHNR, CDR2 FQNEAQ (reference sequence). CDR3 length: 15 residues.

The J gene is TRBJ2-7, the V gene TRBV9; TRBD1 matches 8 bases. This CDR3 comprises 17 residues. Germline V gene sequence: CDR1 SGDLS, CDR2 YYNGEE. With V trimmed by 4 bases and J by 1 base, 13 bases remained unmatched. CDR3 nucleotides: TGTGCCAGCAGCCCCATCGCAGGACAGGGTAGATCCTACGAGCAGTACTTC. It yields the protein CASSPIAGQGRSYEQYF.

The J gene is TRBJ2-7, the V gene TRBV3-1 (or the pseudogene TRBV3-2); 10 nucleotides agree with TRBD2. CDR1 LGHDT and CDR2 YNNKEL come from the germline V gene (reference sequence). V dropped 1 base and J dropped 0; count of bases not matched to a gene: 15. The CDR3 totals 20 residues. The CDR3 is CASSQVVALAGTAISYEQYF. CDR3 sequence (DNA): TGTGCCAGCAGCCAAGTAGTCGCACTAGCGGGAACAGCGATCTCCTACGAGCAGTACTTC.

Points on this clone: Sequence at one end of the junction differs from germline and may be a read error. This chain joins TRBV12-5 and TRBJ2-2, with D maybe TRBD2 (5 bases). Germline-derived CDR1 and CDR2 are LGHNT and FRNRAP. This CDR3 has 18 residues. DNA of the CDR3: TGTGCTAGTGCTTTGCGATCCGGACCCCTTCGGGGCACCGGGGAGCTGTTTTTT. Amino acid sequence: CASALRSGPLRGTGELFF.

The chain joins TRBV5-4 to TRBJ2-2, with D tentatively TRBD2 (7 bases). Trimming took 0 bases from V and 7 from J, leaving 10 bases between them. Per germline, CDR1 SGHNT and CDR2 YYREEE (reference sequence). The CDR3 contains 14 residues. CDR3 region: CASSLAGGHGELFF. CDR3 bases: TGTGCCAGCAGCTTGGCCGGGGGGCACGGGGAGCTGTTTTTT.

The chain links TRBV7-5 to TRBJ2-7; TRBD2 was called by the table and not checked on the DNA. TRBV7-5 is marked as a pseudogene. The CDR3 spans 15 residues. This CDR3 reads CARIILADPRRRQYF. DNA for the CDR3: TGTGCCAGAATCATCCTAGCGGACCCAAGGCGCAGGCAGTACTTC.

J is TRBJ1-1 and V is TRBV30; unclear D gene. Deletions cut 0 bases from V and 10 bases from J, with 15 bases between. The CDR3 runs to 13 residues. CDR1 and CDR2 from the germline V gene are GTSNPN and SVGIG (reference sequence). Here the CDR3 reads CAWSVLGPRGAFF. The CDR3 nucleotides read TGTGCCTGGAGTGTACTAGGGCCCCGGGGAGCTTTCTTT.

The chain carries TRBV4-2 and TRBJ2-1; 9 bases are a match to TRBD2. Germline CDR1 reads LGHNA; CDR2 reads YNFKEQ. V lost 1 base and J lost 6; bases outside the gene matches: 13. The CDR3 covers 18 residues. CDR3 loop: CASSQGLGAGGMSNEQFF. The CDR3 DNA reads as TGTGCCAGCAGCCAAGGTCTGGGAGCGGGAGGAATGTCCAATGAGCAGTTCTTC.

The rearrangement uses TRBV19 and TRBJ2-3; 8 nucleotides match TRBD2. With 3 bases clipped from V and 6 bases from J, the junction kept 5 bases outside the gene matches. CDR1 LNHDA and CDR2 SQIVND come from the germline V gene (reference sequence). This CDR3 has 14 residues. The CDR3 here is CASSILGRGDTQYF. As DNA, the CDR3 is TGTGCCAGTAGTATCCTCGGGAGGGGTGATACGCAGTATTTT.